This T cell receptor (beta chain) came from a study of blood T cell repertoires in COVID-19. Turning to the study itself: Specimens from acute and convalescent COVID-19 originated in the United States, Italy and Spain. In each case, the material was cDNA or gDNA derived from T cells, B-cell-depleted T cells, or PBMCs.

Looked up from germline, CDR1 is KGHDR and CDR2 is SFDVKD. There are 15 residues in the CDR3. V was clipped by 6 bases and J by 6 bases; unmatched bases: 10. Only in-frame clones appear in the TCRdb table, and some are missing; sequencing was by immunoSEQ multiplex PCR. This table has around 250,000 clones, about 82% appearing once. In this sample, this clone turned up once. The sequence was obtained from an elderly man with acute or convalescent COVID-19. The chain combines TRBV24-1 with TRBJ2-7; 10 nucleotides align to TRBD1. What was sequenced was peripheral blood. The CDR3, as DNA: TGTGCCACCAGTCCAGACAGGGGGCGCTTAAGCGAGCAGTACTTC. It encodes CATSPDRGRLSEQYF.